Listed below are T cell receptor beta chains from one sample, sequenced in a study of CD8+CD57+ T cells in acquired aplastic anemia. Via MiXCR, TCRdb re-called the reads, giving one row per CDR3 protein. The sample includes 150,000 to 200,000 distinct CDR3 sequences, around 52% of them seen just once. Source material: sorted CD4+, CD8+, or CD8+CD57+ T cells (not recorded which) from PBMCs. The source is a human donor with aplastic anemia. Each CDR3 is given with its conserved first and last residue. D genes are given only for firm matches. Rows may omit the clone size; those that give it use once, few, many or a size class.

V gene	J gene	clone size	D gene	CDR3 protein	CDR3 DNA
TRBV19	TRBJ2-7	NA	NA	CASNWGPSYEPCF	TGTGCCAGTAATTGGGGGCCCTCCTACGAGCCGTGCTTC
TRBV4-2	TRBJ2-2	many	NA	CASGFGEELFF	TGTGCCAGCGGATTTGGTGAGGAGCTGTTTTTT
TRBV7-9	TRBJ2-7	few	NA	CASGKGPSYEQYF	TGTGCCAGCGGAAAGGGACCGAGCTACGAGCAGTACTTC
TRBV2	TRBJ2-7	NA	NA	CASSVHVEQYF	TGTGCCAGCAGTGTCCATGTCGAGCAGTACTTC
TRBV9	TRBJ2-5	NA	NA	CASSVNQETQYF	TGTGCCAGCAGCGTAAACCAAGAGACCCAGTACTTC
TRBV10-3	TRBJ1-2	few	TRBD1	CAISESTGPNYGYTF	TGTGCCATCAGTGAGTCGACAGGGCCGAACTATGGCTACACCTTC
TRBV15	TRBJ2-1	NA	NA	CATSRGRSSYNEQFF	TGTGCCACCAGCAGGGGACGGTCCTCCTACAATGAGCAGTTCTTC
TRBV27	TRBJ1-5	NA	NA	CASSFSGIRYQPQHF	TGTGCCAGCAGTTTTTCAGGCATCAGGTATCAGCCCCAGCATTTT
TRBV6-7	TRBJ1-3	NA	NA	CASSSYVWYGDTIYF	TGTGCCAGCAGTTCCTACGTGTGGTACGGGGACACCATATATTTT
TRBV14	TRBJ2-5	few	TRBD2	CASSPLAGGHETQYF	TGTGCCAGCAGCCCCCTAGCGGGAGGGCACGAGACCCAGTACTTC
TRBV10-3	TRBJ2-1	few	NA	CAIRGGSGEFDEQFF	TGTGCCATCAGGGGGGGATCCGGGGAGTTTGATGAGCAGTTCTTC
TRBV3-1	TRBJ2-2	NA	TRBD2	CASSQGGGRSGELFF	TGTGCCAGCAGCCAAGGCGGGGGGAGATCCGGGGAGCTGTTTTTT
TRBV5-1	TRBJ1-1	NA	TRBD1	CASSSPRTGSNTEAFF	TGCGCCAGCAGCTCACCGCGGACAGGGTCGAACACTGAAGCTTTCTTT
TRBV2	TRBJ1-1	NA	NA	CASSYGGLGTEAFF	TGTGCCAGCAGCTATGGGGGGCTGGGGACTGAAGCTTTCTTT
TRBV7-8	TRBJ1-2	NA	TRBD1	CASSGRDRGYGYTF	TGTGCCAGCAGCGGCCGGGACAGGGGCTATGGCTACACCTTC
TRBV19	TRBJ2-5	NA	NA	CASRDGGVGQETQYF	TGTGCCAGTAGGGACGGAGGAGTGGGACAAGAGACCCAGTACTTC
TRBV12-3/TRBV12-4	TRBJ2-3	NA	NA	CASSYHRASTDTQYF	TGTGCCAGCAGTTATCACAGGGCTAGCACAGATACGCAGTATTTT
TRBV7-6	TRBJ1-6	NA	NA	CASSLVNSYNSPLHF	TGTGCCAGCAGCTTAGTTAACTCCTATAATTCACCCCTCCACTTT
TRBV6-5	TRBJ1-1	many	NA	CASSYSDGPEAFF	TGTGCCAGCAGTTACTCGGACGGCCCTGAAGCTTTCTTT
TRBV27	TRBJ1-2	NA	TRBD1	CASSYRQGDGYTF	TGTGCCAGCAGTTACAGACAGGGGGATGGCTACACCTTC
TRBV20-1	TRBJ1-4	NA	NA	CSAMSVFNEKLFF	TGCAGTGCTATGTCCGTGTTTAATGAAAAACTGTTTTTT
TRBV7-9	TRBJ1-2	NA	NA	CAGNVRRPF	TGTGCCGGCAATGTGCGGCGCCCCTTC
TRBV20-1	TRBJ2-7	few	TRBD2	CSARDKRGPYEQYF	TGCAGTGCTAGAGATAAGCGGGGTCCCTACGAGCAGTACTTC
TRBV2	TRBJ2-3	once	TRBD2	CASSLAGGPDTQYF	TGTGCCAGCTCTCTAGCGGGAGGGCCAGATACGCAGTATTTT